This TCR beta chain emerged from a study of beta chain features in type 1 diabetes (dated by TCRdb to between 2018 and 2020). Some background on the complete study: No differences in mean age, gender distribution, total cell number or subset yield were found between patients and healthy donors. The study compared TCRB repertoires of sorted circulating CD4+ T cell subsets between recently diagnosed type 1 diabetes patients and matched healthy donors. A total of roughly 99 million sorted cells were examined across all samples, and the number of cells per subset was strongly correlated with RNA yield. Regulatory and stem cell-like memory subsets were isolated from only 8 patients and about 8 healthy donors, whereas naive and central memory subsets came from all 30 or so donors. What the research found in general, with its limitations: Because cDNA was sequenced instead of genomic DNA, activated cells with high expression could be over-represented, although the groups did not differ in activation or CD3 levels. Patients with type 1 diabetes made fewer insertions and deleted more nucleotides at VDJ recombination sites, implying thymic rearrangement abnormalities. In all four CD4+ subsets, TCRB CDR3 length was moderately but significantly shorter in type 1 diabetes patients. Because the HLA sub-analyses included only small numbers of individuals, any influence of HLA type on TCRB rearrangement was left unresolved. PCR might favor shorter templates, but patient and control samples were amplified and corrected together, so any skew would affect both groups equally. Naive, central memory and regulatory TCRB repertoires appeared to be more similar among patients than among healthy donors.

Each donor gave one peripheral blood draw, averaging approximately 110 mL, which was collected into heparinised tubes. Using a panel that included CD45RO, CCR7, CD25, CD127, CD95 and CD27, naive, central memory, regulatory and stem cell-like memory CD4+ T cells were sorted on a BD FACSAria II. Purity was above 95% for every sorted population. PBMCs were isolated immediately by Lymphoprep density gradient centrifugation and stained directly without culture. So that batch effects would be minimized, each experiment stained and sorted samples in pairs, pairing one healthy donor with one patient. Inclusive of the bounding cysteine and phenylalanine, the CDR3 is 18 residues long. The sequence is cut down to CDR3 DNA, 54 bases in frame from base 1. The germline V gene (reference sequence) sets CDR1 to PRHDT and CDR2 to FYEKMQ. Trimming accounts for 3 bases at V and 0 bases at J, while the number of junction bases matched to no gene is 10.

The entire isolated RNA was reverse transcribed using the High Capacity cDNA Reverse Transcription Kit, and thus expressed TCRB transcripts were sequenced. Deep immunoSEQ sequencing was applied to naive, central memory and regulatory T cell samples, giving an average of roughly 3.5 million total reads per sample. Sorted cells were lysed in RLT buffer, and RNA was extracted using DNase-treated RNeasy Micro or Mini kits according to cell number. Each cell subset was processed separately to prevent cross-contamination, with patient and healthy donor samples processed together. Using the immunoSEQ multiplex PCR, TCRB sequences were amplified from cDNA into 87-bp fragments spanning the CDR3 region. Sequencing of the amplicons was done on the Illumina HiSeq platform. Regarding the original processing steps: Synthetic template baselines were used to correct PCR bias computationally, reads within Hamming distance 2 were collapsed, and singletons that could not be merged were discarded. Reads were aligned against IMGT to assign V, D and J genes, CDR3 length and insertions or deletions at six rearrangement sites. Within each subset, clonotype counts were normalized to sorted cell number, and only after that were true diversity and Gini coefficients computed with the tcR R package. The overlap coefficient, calculated on TCRB nucleotide sequences, was used to quantify repertoire sharing. Out-of-frame TCRB sequences from naive cells were analyzed as a proxy for the pre-selection repertoire. Imported from immuneACCESS, the table was reduced by TCRdb to in-frame sequences with V and J called. These copies leave out some clones; in studies compared against another copy, an unresolved V gene accounts for under half, and the cause of the remainder is not known. For V, J and clone size, that table is used; D and trimming come from the DNA. This sample has some 230,000 clones in its table, and over 7.5% of those were observed once. The ten top clones hold under 0.045% of the sample.

This clone was found a few times. It has no known antigen specificity. The record has no base qualities; no much larger clone is one base away. The origin of this receptor is a young woman in good health. What was sequenced was naive CD4+ T cells from blood. What the cell subset or site label conveys for this sample: true naive CD4+ T cells. The V gene is TRBV13 and the J gene is TRBJ2-1, with 8 bases matching TRBD2. The CDR3 region reads CASSFGVTGTSSYNEQFF. The DNA reads TGTGCCAGCAGCTTCGGTGTTACCGGGACTAGCTCCTACAATGAGCAGTTCTTC. The full variable domain, completed from the reference TRBV13 and TRBJ2-1 proteins outside the CDR3, reads AAGVIQSPRHLIKEKRETATLKCYPIPRHDTVYWYQQGPGQDPQFLISFYEKMQSDKGSIPDRFSAQQFSDYHSELNMSSLELGDSALYFCASSFGVTGTSSYNEQFFGPGTRLTVL.